The 25 T cell receptor beta chains in this list originate from one sample, sequenced in a study of T cell responses to AZD1222 COVID-19 vaccine. The table came from immunoSEQ multiplex PCR; TCRdb's copy has only in-frame clones and leaves some out. The repertoire holds about 120,000 clones, roughly nine tenths seen once, with roughly 1.5% in the top ten. The sample consisted of peripheral blood, taken on day 0 of AZD1222 vaccination. All receptors come from an adult in good health.

V is TRBV6-5 and J is TRBJ1-6; D is perhaps TRBD1 (6 bases). The CDR3 loop spans 14 amino acids. The germline V gene has CDR1 MNHEY and CDR2 SVGAGI. Trimming shortened V by 7 bases and J by 7 bases, and 14 bases separated the two germline ends. The CDR3 spells CASTPAGANSPLHF. The CDR3 DNA follows: TGTGCCAGCACCCCCGCAGGGGCCAATTCACCCCTCCACTTT.

The chain is built from TRBV27 and TRBJ1-1; D remains ambiguous. The CDR3 has 13 residues. V was pared by 1 base and J by 2 bases, with 5 bases between. Per the germline V gene, CDR1 is MNHEY and CDR2 is SMNVEV (reference sequence). The CDR3 sequence is CASSLYRNTEAFF. CDR3 nucleotide sequence: TGTGCCAGCAGTTTATACCGTAACACTGAAGCTTTCTTT.

This chain links TRBV30 with TRBJ1-2, with no clear D. Germline V gene lookup returns CDR1 GTSNPN and CDR2 SVGIG (reference sequence). The CDR3 is 13 amino acids. V dropped 0 bases and J dropped 8 bases, with 13 bases sitting between them. For the CDR3, the DNA is TGTGCCTGGAGTGTACAAGGGCTGGGGGGCTACACCTTC. Its translation is CAWSVQGLGGYTF.

This sequence joins TRBV5-1 and TRBJ1-1; possible D gene TRBD1, 6 bases. The V gene lost 4 bases and the J gene lost 0 bases, with 16 bases spanning the gap. The germline CDR1 and CDR2 sequences are SGHRS and YFSETQ. The CDR3 contains 16 residues. The CDR3 nucleotides are TGCGCCAGCAGCCTTGGGGGCGGGGATTTGAACACTGAAGCTTTCTTT. Residues: CASSLGGGDLNTEAFF.

V and J are TRBV5-1 and TRBJ1-1; 10 nucleotides match TRBD1. Germline-derived CDR1 and CDR2 are SGHRS and YFSETQ. This CDR3 has 18 residues. V shed 0 bases and J 4 bases; nucleotides not matched to a gene: 12. The CDR3 region has the DNA TGCGCCAGCAGCTTGGCGACAGGGGGCTCGATGGGAAGCACTGAAGCTTTCTTT. Residues: CASSLATGGSMGSTEAFF. The whole variable domain, remainder taken from reference TRBV5-1 and TRBJ1-1, is KAGVTQTPRYLIKTRGQQVTLSCSPISGHRSVSWYQQTPGQGLQFLFEYFSETQRNKGNFPGRFSGRQFSNSRSEMNVSTLELGDSALYLCASSLATGGSMGSTEAFFGQGTRLTVV.

CDR3 nucleotides: TGTGCCAGCAGCTTAGGGTTTGGGGTTGCTCAGCCCCAGCATTTT. Translated, it gives CASSLGFGVAQPQHF. The chain carries TRBV5-8 and TRBJ1-5; D is undetermined. This CDR3 is built from 15 residues. The germline V and J ends were trimmed by 2 bases and 6 bases, with 15 bases remaining between them. Germline lookup yields CDR1 SGHTS and CDR2 YDEGEE.

The chain recombines TRBV10-3 with TRBJ2-5, with unresolved D. The CDR3 extends over 12 amino acids. V was shortened by 5 bases and J by 2 bases, with 6 bases between the two germline ends. Germline CDR1 is ENHRY and CDR2 is SYGVKD. The CDR3 region is CAISSQQETQYF. CDR3 bases: TGTGCCATCAGTAGCCAGCAAGAGACCCAGTACTTC.

J is TRBJ1-3 and V is TRBV6-5, with D uncertain. V was shortened by 0 bases and J by 2 bases, with 8 bases between the two germline ends. Looked up from germline, CDR1 is MNHEY and CDR2 is SVGAGI. The CDR3 runs 15 residues. DNA for the CDR3: TGTGCCAGCAGTTACTCGGTTGATACTGGAAACACCATATATTTT. Protein product: CASSYSVDTGNTIYF.

The chain joins TRBV5-4 to TRBJ1-4; TRBD1 might be the D (5 bases). The CDR3 is made up of 12 amino acids. With 4 bases removed from V and 7 bases from J, the gap between germline ends came to 8 bases. CDR1 is SGHNT and CDR2 is YYREEE in the germline V gene (reference sequence). The CDR3 DNA reads as TGTGCCAGCAGCGCAACAGGTGAAAAACTGTTTTTT. Encoded protein: CASSATGEKLFF.

The chain uses TRBV5-6 and TRBJ2-1, with 10 bases aligning to TRBD2. Germline V gene sequence: CDR1 SGHDT, CDR2 YYEEEE. After removal of 2 bases from V and 0 bases from J, the junction contained 11 bases not matched to a gene. This CDR3 has 19 residues. In DNA form, the CDR3 reads TGTGCCAGCAGCTTTCGATTAGCGGGGGGCAAAGGCTCCTACAATGAGCAGTTCTTC. It yields the protein CASSFRLAGGKGSYNEQFF.

The chain couples TRBV6-5 to TRBJ1-2; D gene uncertain. V was cut by 9 bases and J by 4 bases, with 12 bases left in between. Germline lookup yields CDR1 MNHEY and CDR2 SVGAGI. The length of the CDR3 is 12 residues. The CDR3 DNA sequence: TGTGCCAGTTTTGGGGTGGCCTATGGCTACACCTTC. This gives the protein CASFGVAYGYTF.

The V and J genes are TRBV28 and TRBJ2-2; D may match TRBD1 or TRBD2 (6 bases each). The CDR3 consists of 13 residues. The germline CDR1 and CDR2 sequences are MDHEN and SYDVKM. The ends were cut back, 7 bases at V and 6 bases at J, with 12 bases in the middle. The chain's CDR3 is CASTIGGPGELFF. The CDR3 bases are TGTGCCAGCACCATTGGGGGGCCCGGGGAGCTGTTTTTT.

The rearrangement joins TRBV11-2 to TRBJ2-1; a possible D gene is TRBD1 (5 bases). There are 12 residues in the CDR3. The germline V and J ends were trimmed by 2 bases and 15 bases, with 14 bases remaining between them. CDR1 and CDR2 from the germline V gene are SGHAT and FQNNGV. CDR3 in DNA: TGTGCCAGCAGCTTAAACTTGCAGGGTTCGTTCTTC. Translating gives CASSLNLQGSFF.

The chain couples TRBV7-2 to TRBJ1-2; the D is unclear. The CDR3 has 16 residues. CDR1 is SGHTA, CDR2 FQGNSA, per germline. Trimming took off 5 bases at V and 6 bases at J, with 22 bases between the two ends. CDR3 loop: CASSPLGRGFRDGYTF. DNA for the CDR3: TGTGCCAGCAGCCCTCTAGGTCGAGGTTTCCGTGATGGCTACACCTTC.

The J gene is TRBJ2-7, the V gene TRBV7-9; no reliable D call. Germline V CDR1 and CDR2: SEHNR, FQNEAQ (reference sequence). This CDR3 spans 11 amino acids. V was cut by 3 bases and J by 6 bases, with 6 bases left in between. The CDR3 loop is CASSFSGEQYF. The CDR3 DNA follows: TGTGCCAGCAGCTTCTCGGGCGAGCAGTACTTC.

The chain has TRBV6-5 and TRBJ1-4; D unresolved. Deletions cut 2 bases from V and 8 bases from J, with 6 bases between. CDR3 length: 12 amino acids. Germline V gives CDR1 MNHEY, CDR2 SVGAGI. Here the CDR3 DNA reads TGTGCCAGCAGTTACGAGGGCGAAAAACTGTTTTTT. It yields the protein CASSYEGEKLFF.

The gene calls are TRBV6-5 and TRBJ1-5; D is unclear. In germline, CDR1 is MNHEY, CDR2 SVGAGI. The V end was cut by 5 bases, the J end by 7 bases, with 15 bases between. The CDR3 is 14 residues long. The CDR3 here is CASSPQVDGQPQHF. In DNA form, the CDR3 reads TGTGCCAGCAGTCCCCAGGTGGACGGGCAGCCCCAGCATTTT.

This clone was found once. The rearrangement uses TRBV11-3 and TRBJ2-7; 7 bases map to TRBD2. CDR3 length: 13 amino acids. After removal of 0 bases from V and 5 bases from J, the junction contained 1 base not matched to a gene. Per germline, CDR1 SGHNT and CDR2 YENEEA. The DNA for the CDR3 is TGTGCCAGCAGCTTAGATGCGGGGGACGAGCAGTACTTC. It specifies CASSLDAGDEQYF.

V is TRBV10-2 and J is TRBJ2-7; 9 bases are shared with TRBD1. The CDR3 extends over 15 amino acids. Germline V gene data show CDR1 as WSHSY and CDR2 as SAAADI. Germline trimming cut 4 bases from V and 3 bases from J; bases unmatched to any gene: 7. The CDR3 DNA sequence: TGCGCCAGCAGTGCGCCGGGACAGGGTCTCTACGAGCAGTACTTC. This codes for CASSAPGQGLYEQYF.

The J gene is TRBJ1-4, the V gene TRBV7-9; the match to TRBD1 covers 7 bases. The CDR3 totals 16 residues. Germline V gene data show CDR1 as SEHNR and CDR2 as FQNEAQ (reference sequence). V lost 1 base, J lost 3 bases, and 5 bases stayed unmatched. The CDR3 protein is CASSLGSTGANEKLFF. The CDR3 bases are TGTGCCAGCAGCTTAGGTTCTACAGGGGCTAATGAAAAACTGTTTTTT. The whole variable domain, remainder taken from reference TRBV7-9 and TRBJ1-4, is DTGVSQNPRHKITKRGQNVTFRCDPISEHNRLYWYRQTLGQGPEFLTYFQNEAQLEKSRLLSDRFSAERPKGSFSTLEIQRTEQGDSAMYLCASSLGSTGANEKLFFGSGTQLSVL.

This clone was recorded only once. J is TRBJ1-6 and V is TRBV13; unclear D gene. There are 15 residues in the CDR3. Trimming removed 5 bases from V and 3 bases from J, with 11 bases in between. Germline CDR1 and CDR2: PRHDT and FYEKMQ (reference sequence). The CDR3 DNA reads TGTGCCAGCAGCCTCGGAGTCCACTATAATTCACCCCTCCACTTT. Protein: CASSLGVHYNSPLHF.

The rearrangement uses TRBV24-1 and TRBJ2-1; D is perhaps TRBD2 (6 bases). Trimming stripped 4 bases from V and 9 bases from J, with 12 bases between. The CDR3 is 13 amino acids. CDR1 and CDR2 from the germline V gene are KGHDR and SFDVKD. Here the CDR3 DNA reads TGTGCCACCAGTGACTGGACCGGGGGTGAGCAGTTCTTC. Translation gives CATSDWTGGEQFF.

The chain carries TRBV3-1 (or the pseudogene TRBV3-2) and TRBJ2-7; 11 nucleotides line up with TRBD2. The V gene's germline CDR1 is LGHDT and CDR2 YNNKEL (reference sequence). V was clipped by 5 bases and J by 7 bases; unmatched bases: 10. CDR3 length: 15 residues. This CDR3 reads CASSFSGGAFWEQYF. CDR3 in DNA: TGTGCCAGCAGCTTTAGCGGGGGGGCCTTTTGGGAGCAGTACTTC.

CDR3 coding DNA: TGTGCCAGCCGCGTGACAGGGGCAAGTGTTGGCTACACCTTC. It specifies CASRVTGASVGYTF. The chain joins TRBV25-1 to TRBJ1-2, with TRBD1 matching over 8 bases. In germline, CDR1 is MGHDK, CDR2 SYGVNS. V was clipped by 8 bases and J by 7 bases; unmatched bases: 12. The CDR3 has 14 residues.

The chain employs TRBV3-1 (or the pseudogene TRBV3-2) and TRBJ2-2; D unresolved. Germline CDR1 LGHDT, CDR2 YNNKEL (reference sequence). V lost 3 bases to trimming and J lost 4 bases, with 9 bases between them. The length of the CDR3 is 14 residues. The CDR3 bases are TGTGCCAGCAGCCACTCCTATCTCACCGGGGAGCTGTTTTTT. This translates into CASSHSYLTGELFF.